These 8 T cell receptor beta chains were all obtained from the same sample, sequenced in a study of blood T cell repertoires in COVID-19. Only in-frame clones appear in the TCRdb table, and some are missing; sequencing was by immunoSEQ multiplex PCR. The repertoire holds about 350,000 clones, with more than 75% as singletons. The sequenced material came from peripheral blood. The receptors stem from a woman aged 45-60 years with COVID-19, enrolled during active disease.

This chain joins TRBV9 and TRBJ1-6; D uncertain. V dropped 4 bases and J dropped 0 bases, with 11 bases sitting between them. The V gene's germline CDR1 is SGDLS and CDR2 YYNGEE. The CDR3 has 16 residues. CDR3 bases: TGTGCCAGCAGCCTCTCGGGGAGCTCCTATAATTCACCCCTCCACTTT. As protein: CASSLSGSSYNSPLHF. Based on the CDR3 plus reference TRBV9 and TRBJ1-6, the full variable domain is DSGVTQTPKHLITATGQRVTLRCSPRSGDLSVYWYQQSLDQGLQFLIQYYNGEERAKGNILERFSAQQFPDLHSELNLSSLELGDSALYFCASSLSGSSYNSPLHFGNGTRLTVT.

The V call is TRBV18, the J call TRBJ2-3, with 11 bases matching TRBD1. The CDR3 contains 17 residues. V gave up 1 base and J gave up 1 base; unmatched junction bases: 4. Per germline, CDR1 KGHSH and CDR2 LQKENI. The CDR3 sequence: CASSPRGTGGGTDTQYF. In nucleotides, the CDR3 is TGTGCCAGCTCACCACGTGGGACAGGGGGAGGCACAGATACGCAGTATTTT.

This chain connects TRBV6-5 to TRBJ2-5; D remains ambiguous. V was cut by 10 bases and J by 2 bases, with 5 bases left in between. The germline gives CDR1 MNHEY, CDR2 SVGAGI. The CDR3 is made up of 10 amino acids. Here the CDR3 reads CATQQETQYF. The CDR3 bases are TGTGCCACCCAGCAAGAGACCCAGTACTTC.

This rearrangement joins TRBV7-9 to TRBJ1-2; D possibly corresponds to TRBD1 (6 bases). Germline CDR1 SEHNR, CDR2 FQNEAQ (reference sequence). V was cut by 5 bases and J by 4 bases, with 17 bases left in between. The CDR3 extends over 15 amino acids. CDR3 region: CASSPDTGLGYGYTF. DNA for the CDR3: TGTGCCAGCAGCCCCGATACAGGGCTCGGCTATGGCTACACCTTC.

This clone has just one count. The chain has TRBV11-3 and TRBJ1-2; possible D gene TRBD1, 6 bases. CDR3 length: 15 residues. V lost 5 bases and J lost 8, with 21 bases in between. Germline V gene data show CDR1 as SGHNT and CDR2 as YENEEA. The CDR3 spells CASSLTRTESAGYTF. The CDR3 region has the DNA TGTGCCAGCAGCCTTACACGGACAGAGTCGGCAGGCTACACCTTC.

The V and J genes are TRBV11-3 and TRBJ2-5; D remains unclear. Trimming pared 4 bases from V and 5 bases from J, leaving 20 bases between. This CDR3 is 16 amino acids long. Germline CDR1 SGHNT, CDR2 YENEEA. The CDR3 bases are TGTGCCAGCAGCTCACCTAGTAGTCGGGTCGTGGAGACCCAGTACTTC. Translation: CASSSPSSRVVETQYF.

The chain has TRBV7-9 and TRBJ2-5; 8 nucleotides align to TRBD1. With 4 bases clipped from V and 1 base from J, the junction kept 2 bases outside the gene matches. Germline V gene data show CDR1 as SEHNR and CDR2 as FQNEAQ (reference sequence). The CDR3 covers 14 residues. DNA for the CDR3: TGTGCCAGCAGCTCGGACAGGGCCCAAGAGACCCAGTACTTC. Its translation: CASSSDRAQETQYF.

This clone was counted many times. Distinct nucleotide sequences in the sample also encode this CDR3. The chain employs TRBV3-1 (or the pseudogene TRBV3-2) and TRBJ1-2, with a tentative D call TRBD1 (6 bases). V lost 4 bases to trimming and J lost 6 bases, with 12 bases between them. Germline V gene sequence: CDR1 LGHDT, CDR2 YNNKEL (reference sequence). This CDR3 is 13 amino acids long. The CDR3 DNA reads TGTGCCAGCAGCCCCCTGGGGGCAAATGGCTACACCTTC. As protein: CASSPLGANGYTF.